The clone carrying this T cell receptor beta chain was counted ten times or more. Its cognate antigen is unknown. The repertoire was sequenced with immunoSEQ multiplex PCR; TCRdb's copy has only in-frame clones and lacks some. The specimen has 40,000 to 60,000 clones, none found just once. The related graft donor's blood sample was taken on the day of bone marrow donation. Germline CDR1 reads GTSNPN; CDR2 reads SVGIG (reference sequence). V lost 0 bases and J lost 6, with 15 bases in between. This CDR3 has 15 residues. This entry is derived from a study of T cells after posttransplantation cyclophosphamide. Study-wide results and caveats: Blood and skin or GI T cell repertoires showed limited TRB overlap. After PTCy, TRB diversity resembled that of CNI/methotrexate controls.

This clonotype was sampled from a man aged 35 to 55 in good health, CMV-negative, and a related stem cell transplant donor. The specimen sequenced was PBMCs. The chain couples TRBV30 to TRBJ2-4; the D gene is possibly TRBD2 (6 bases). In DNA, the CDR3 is TGTGCCTGGAGTGTCGGGAGAACAGTAGGAAACATTCAGTACTTC. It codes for CAWSVGRTVGNIQYF.